The 15 T cell receptor beta chains presented below share a single source sample, sequenced in a study of cytomegalovirus exposure and HLA in healthy donors. The PCR contained 60 Vbeta and 13 Jbeta primers. Sequencing used immunoSEQ multiplex PCR; TCRdb keeps in-frame clones, though not all of them. The sample carries 210,000 or so clones, about four fifths recorded once. Sample: PBMCs. These receptor sequences come from a woman aged 45-65 years in good health and CMV-seropositive.

The chain has TRBV14 and TRBJ1-3, with TRBD1 matching over 8 bases. V dropped 5 bases and J dropped 0; count of bases not matched to a gene: 3. Germline V lookup: CDR1 SGHDN, CDR2 FVKESK. The CDR3 covers 15 residues. As DNA, the CDR3 is TGTGCCAGCAGCTATACAGGGGGCTCTGGAAACACCATATATTTT. This translates into CASSYTGGSGNTIYF.

With respect to this clone: The junction departs from the called germline gene at one end, perhaps through a read error. The V and J genes are TRBV25-1 and TRBJ2-3; D might be TRBD2 (7 bases). The CDR3 length is 15 residues. The V gene's germline CDR1 is MGHDK and CDR2 SYGVNS. This CDR3 reads CASSETGGGTDAQYF. In nucleotides, the CDR3 is TGTGCCAGCAGTGAAACTGGGGGGGGCACAGATGCGCAGTATTTT.

The rearrangement uses TRBV11-2 and TRBJ1-1; D is undetermined. CDR1 and CDR2 (germline): SGHAT, FQNNGV. V dropped 6 bases and J dropped 4 bases, with 15 bases sitting between them. The CDR3 loop spans 14 amino acids. The CDR3 nucleotides read TGTGCCAGCAGTCGGACTCGCGGAACCACTGAAGCTTTCTTT. Its translation: CASSRTRGTTEAFF.

This clone was recorded a few times. The chain employs TRBV7-3 and TRBJ2-7, with 11 bases lining up with TRBD2. Germline CDR1 and CDR2: SGHTA and FQGTGA. The CDR3 loop spans 15 amino acids. V trimming: 4 bases; J trimming: 0 bases; junction bases outside the gene matches: 2. The CDR3 spells CASSYLAGGSYEQYF. CDR3 in DNA: TGTGCCAGCAGCTATCTAGCGGGGGGCTCCTACGAGCAGTACTTC.

The chain uses TRBV5-1 and TRBJ2-5, with 7 bases that match TRBD2. J lost 2 bases, V lost 4 bases, and 8 bases had no gene match. The CDR3 spans 15 residues. The germline CDR1 and CDR2 sequences are SGHRS and YFSETQ. The CDR3 is CASSLARGEQETQYF. The CDR3 DNA is TGCGCCAGCAGCCTAGCTCGGGGGGAACAAGAGACCCAGTACTTC.

This chain connects TRBV13 to TRBJ2-3; 10 bases map to TRBD2. V was pared by 4 bases and J by 5 bases, with 6 bases of the junction left unmatched. Germline values: CDR1 PRHDT, CDR2 FYEKMQ (reference sequence). CDR3 size: 15 residues. CDR3 loop: CASSSSGGLGDTQYF. Here the CDR3 DNA reads TGTGCCAGCAGCTCTAGCGGGGGCCTCGGAGATACGCAGTATTTT.

The chain joins TRBV7-3 to TRBJ2-5, with 12 bases aligning to TRBD2. CDR1 is SGHTA and CDR2 is FQGTGA in the germline V gene. The CDR3 covers 16 residues. Trimming took 5 bases from V and 5 from J; bases not matched to a gene: 9. Here the CDR3 reads CASSRASSGGAETQYF. CDR3 nucleotides: TGTGCCAGCAGCCGCGCCTCTAGCGGGGGGGCGGAGACCCAGTACTTC.

This sequence joins TRBV9 and TRBJ2-5, with TRBD2 as a possible D gene (5 bases). V was cut by 4 bases and J by 3 bases, with 13 bases left in between. CDR1 and CDR2 from the germline V gene are SGDLS and YYNGEE. The CDR3 spans 14 residues. DNA for the CDR3: TGTGCCAGCAGCCCCCGGACTGATAAAGAGACCCAGTACTTC. Its translation is CASSPRTDKETQYF.

The V and J genes are TRBV28 and TRBJ1-1; TRBD1 might be the D (6 bases). Germline V gene sequence: CDR1 MDHEN, CDR2 SYDVKM. V lost 7 bases to trimming and J lost 5 bases, with 17 bases between them. The CDR3 is 14 amino acids. CDR3 region: CASTPGGGRTEAFF. The CDR3 DNA reads as TGTGCCAGCACCCCTGGGGGGGGGCGAACTGAAGCTTTCTTT.

This rearrangement joins TRBV4-3 to TRBJ2-5; D perhaps matches TRBD2 (6 bases). Looked up from germline, CDR1 is LGHNA and CDR2 is YSLEER. The V end was cut by 6 bases, the J end by 3 bases, with 14 bases between. This CDR3 has 14 residues. The CDR3 sequence: CASRPRLGEETQYF. Here the CDR3 DNA reads TGCGCCAGCAGACCCCGACTAGGTGAAGAGACCCAGTACTTC.

This clone has a single count. The V call is TRBV7-8, the J call TRBJ1-6; tentatively, D is TRBD1 (5 bases). CDR3 size: 16 residues. From germline, CDR1 is SGHVS and CDR2 FQNEAQ. V lost 2 bases and J lost 7, with 15 bases in between. The CDR3 reads CASSLSPGGGNSPLHF. The CDR3 bases are TGTGCCAGCAGCTTAAGTCCGGGTGGGGGGAATTCACCCCTCCACTTT.

This clone is a singleton in its sample. The chain links TRBV28 to TRBJ1-2; unclear D gene. There are 15 residues in the CDR3. Germline V CDR1 and CDR2: MDHEN, SYDVKM. Trimming removed 10 bases at V and 8 bases at J, with 26 bases between. The CDR3 protein is CATNQRAAKMGGYTF. CDR3 coding DNA: TGTGCCACCAATCAGCGGGCAGCAAAGATGGGGGGCTACACCTTC.

This clone was seen repeatedly, ten times or more. This chain joins TRBV6-1 and TRBJ1-6; D is uncertain. Germline V gene sequence: CDR1 MNHNS, CDR2 SASEGT. The CDR3 loop spans 13 amino acids. Trimming took 2 bases from V and 7 from J, leaving 6 bases between them. The CDR3 sequence: CASSETENSPLHF. The CDR3 DNA reads as TGTGCCAGCAGTGAAACAGAGAATTCACCCCTCCACTTT.

This chain connects TRBV9 to TRBJ2-3, with 10 bases that match TRBD1. Germline values: CDR1 SGDLS, CDR2 YYNGEE. The CDR3 sequence is 15 residues long. V trimming: 3 bases; J trimming: 1 base; junction bases outside the gene matches: 2. The CDR3 is CASSAGTGGTDTQYF. Here the CDR3 DNA reads TGTGCCAGCAGCGCCGGGACAGGGGGCACAGATACGCAGTATTTT.

This chain links TRBV7-6 with TRBJ2-5, with 10 bases lining up with TRBD2. V lost 2 bases to trimming and J lost 4 bases; unmatched junction nucleotides: 4. The CDR3 spans 15 residues. Per the germline V gene, CDR1 is SGHVS and CDR2 is FNYEAQ. The CDR3 DNA reads as TGTGCCAGCAGCTTAATTCTAGCGGGGGCAGAGACCCAGTACTTC. This sequence encodes CASSLILAGAETQYF.